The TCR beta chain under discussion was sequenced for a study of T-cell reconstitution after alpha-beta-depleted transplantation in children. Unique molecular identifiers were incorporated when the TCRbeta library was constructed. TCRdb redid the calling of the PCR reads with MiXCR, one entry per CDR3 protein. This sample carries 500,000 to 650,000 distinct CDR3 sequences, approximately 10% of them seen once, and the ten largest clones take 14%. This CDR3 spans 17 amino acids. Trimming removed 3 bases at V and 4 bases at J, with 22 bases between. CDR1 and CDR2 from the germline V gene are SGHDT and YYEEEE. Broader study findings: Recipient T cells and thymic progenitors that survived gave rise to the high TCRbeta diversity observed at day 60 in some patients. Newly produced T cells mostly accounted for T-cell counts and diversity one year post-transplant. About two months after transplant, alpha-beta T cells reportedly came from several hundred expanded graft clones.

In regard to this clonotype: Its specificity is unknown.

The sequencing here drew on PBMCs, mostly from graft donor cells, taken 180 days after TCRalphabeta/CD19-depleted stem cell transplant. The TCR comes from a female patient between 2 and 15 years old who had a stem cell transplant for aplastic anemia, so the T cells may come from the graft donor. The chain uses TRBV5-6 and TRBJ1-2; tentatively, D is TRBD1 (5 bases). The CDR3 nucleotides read TGTGCCAGCAGCTCACCTCTCGGGACGAAACCTTCCTATGGCTACACCTTC. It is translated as CASSSPLGTKPSYGYTF. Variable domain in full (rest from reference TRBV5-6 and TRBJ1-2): DAGVTQSPTHLIKTRGQQVTLRCSPKSGHDTVSWYQQALGQGPQFIFQYYEEEERQRGNFPDRFSGHQFPNYSSELNVNALLLGDSALYLCASSSPLGTKPSYGYTFGSGTRLTVV.